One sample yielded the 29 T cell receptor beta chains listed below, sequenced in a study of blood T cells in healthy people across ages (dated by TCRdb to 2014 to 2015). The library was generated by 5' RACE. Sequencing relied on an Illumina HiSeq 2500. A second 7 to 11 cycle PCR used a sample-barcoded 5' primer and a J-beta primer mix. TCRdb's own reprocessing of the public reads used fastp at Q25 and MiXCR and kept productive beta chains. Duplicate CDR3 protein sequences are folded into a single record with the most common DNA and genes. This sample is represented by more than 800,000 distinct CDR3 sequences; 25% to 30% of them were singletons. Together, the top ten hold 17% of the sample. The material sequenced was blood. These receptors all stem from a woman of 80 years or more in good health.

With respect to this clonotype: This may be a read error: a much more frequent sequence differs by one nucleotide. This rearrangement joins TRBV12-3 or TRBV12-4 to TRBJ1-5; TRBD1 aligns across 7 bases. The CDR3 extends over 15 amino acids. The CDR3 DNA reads TGTGCCAGCAGTTCCGGGACAGCAGGAAGTCAGCTCCAGCATTTT. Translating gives CASSSGTAGSQLQHF.

The CDR3 region has the DNA TGTGCCAGCAGCCGTTGGGCAGGGAACGCCTACGAGCAGTACTTC. It is translated as CASSRWAGNAYEQYF. The rearrangement joins TRBV7-9 to TRBJ2-7, with TRBD1 as a possible D gene (5 bases). The CDR3 consists of 15 residues. The V gene lost 5 bases and the J gene lost 2 bases, with 16 bases spanning the gap. The germline V gene has CDR1 SEHNR and CDR2 FQNEAQ (reference sequence).

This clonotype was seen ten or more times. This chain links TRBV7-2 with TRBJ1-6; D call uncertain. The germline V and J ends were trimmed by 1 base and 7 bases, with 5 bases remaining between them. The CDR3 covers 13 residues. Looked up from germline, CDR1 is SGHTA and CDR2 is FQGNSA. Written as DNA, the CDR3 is TGTGCCAGCAGCTTAGTATACAATTCACCCCTCCACTTT. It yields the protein CASSLVYNSPLHF. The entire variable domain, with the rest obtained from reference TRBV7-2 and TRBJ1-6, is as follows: GAGVSQSPSNKVTEKGKDVELRCDPISGHTALYWYRQSLGQGLEFLIYFQGNSAPDKSGLPSDRFSAERTGGSVSTLTIQRTQQEDSAVYLCASSLVYNSPLHFGNGTRLTVT.

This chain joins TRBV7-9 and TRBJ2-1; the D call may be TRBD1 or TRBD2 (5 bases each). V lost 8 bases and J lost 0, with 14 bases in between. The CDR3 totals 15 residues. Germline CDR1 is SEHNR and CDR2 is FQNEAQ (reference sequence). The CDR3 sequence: CASVPRGTSYNEQFF. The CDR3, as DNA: TGTGCCAGCGTACCACGGGGCACCTCCTACAATGAGCAGTTCTTC.

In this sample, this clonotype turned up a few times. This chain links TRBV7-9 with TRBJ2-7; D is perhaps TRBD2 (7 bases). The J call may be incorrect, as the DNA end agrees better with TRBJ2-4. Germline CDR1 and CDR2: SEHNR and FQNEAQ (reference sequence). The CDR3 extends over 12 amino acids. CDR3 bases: TGTGCCAGCGGCTCGGGGGGCTACATTCAGTACTTC. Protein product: CASGSGGYIQYF.

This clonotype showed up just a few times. The CDR3 DNA reads TGTGCCAGCCAGGGCCTGGGACGGACAACGAACACCGGGGAGCTGTTTTTT. Amino acid sequence: CASQGLGRTTNTGELFF. The rearrangement uses TRBV28 and TRBJ2-2, with D perhaps matching TRBD1 or TRBD2 (5 bases each). The CDR3 totals 17 residues. Looked up from germline, CDR1 is MDHEN and CDR2 is SYDVKM. Trimming shortened V by 8 bases and J by 0 bases, and 19 bases separated the two germline ends.

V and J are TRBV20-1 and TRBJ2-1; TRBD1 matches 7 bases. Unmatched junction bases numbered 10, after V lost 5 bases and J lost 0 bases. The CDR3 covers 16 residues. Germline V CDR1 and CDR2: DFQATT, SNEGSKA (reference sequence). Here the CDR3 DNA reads TGCAGTGCTGGAAGAGGACAGGTTAGCTCCTACAATGAGCAGTTCTTC. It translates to CSAGRGQVSSYNEQFF.

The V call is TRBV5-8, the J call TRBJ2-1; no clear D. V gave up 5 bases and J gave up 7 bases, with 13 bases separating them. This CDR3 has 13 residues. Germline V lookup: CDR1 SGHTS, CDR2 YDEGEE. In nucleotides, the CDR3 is TGTGCCAGCAGTCGCTGGGTCGCGAATGAGCAGTTCTTC. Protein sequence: CASSRWVANEQFF. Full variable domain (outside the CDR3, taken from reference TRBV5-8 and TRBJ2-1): EAGVTQSPTHLIKTRGQQATLRCSPISGHTSVYWYQQALGLGLQFLLWYDEGEERNRGNFPPRFSGRQFPNYSSELNVNALELEDSALYLCASSRWVANEQFFGPGTRLTVL.

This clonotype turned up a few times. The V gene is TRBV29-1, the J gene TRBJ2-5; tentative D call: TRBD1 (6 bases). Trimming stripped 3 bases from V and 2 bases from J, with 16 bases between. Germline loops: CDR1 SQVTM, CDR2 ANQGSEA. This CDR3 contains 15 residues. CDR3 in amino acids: CSVEGAWGHQETQYF. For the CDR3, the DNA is TGCAGCGTTGAGGGGGCGTGGGGACATCAAGAGACCCAGTACTTC.

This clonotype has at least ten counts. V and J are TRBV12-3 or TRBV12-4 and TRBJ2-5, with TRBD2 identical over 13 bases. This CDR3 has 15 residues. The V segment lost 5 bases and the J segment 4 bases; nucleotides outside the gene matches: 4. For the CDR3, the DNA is TGTGCCAGCAGTATACTAGCGGGGGGGACAGAGACCCAGTACTTC. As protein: CASSILAGGTETQYF.

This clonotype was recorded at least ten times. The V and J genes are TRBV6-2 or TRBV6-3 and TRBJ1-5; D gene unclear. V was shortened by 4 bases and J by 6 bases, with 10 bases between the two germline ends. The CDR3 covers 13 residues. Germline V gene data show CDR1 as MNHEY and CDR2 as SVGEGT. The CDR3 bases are TGTGCCAGCAGTTTACGGGATAGTCAGCCCCAGCATTTT. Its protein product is CASSLRDSQPQHF.

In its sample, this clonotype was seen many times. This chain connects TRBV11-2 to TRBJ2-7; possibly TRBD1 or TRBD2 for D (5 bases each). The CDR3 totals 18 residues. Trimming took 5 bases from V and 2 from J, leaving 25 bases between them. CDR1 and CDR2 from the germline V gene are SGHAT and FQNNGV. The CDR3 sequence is CASSLRPTTPGTTYEQYF. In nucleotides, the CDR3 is TGTGCCAGCAGCCTCCGGCCCACAACCCCGGGGACCACCTACGAGCAGTACTTC.

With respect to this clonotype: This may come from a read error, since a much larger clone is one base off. The CDR3 is CASNPERRKQYF. CDR3 nucleotides: TGTGCCAGCAATCCGGAGAGGAGGAAGCAGTACTTC. The chain links TRBV6-5 to TRBJ2-5; the D gene is possibly TRBD2 (5 bases). V dropped 7 bases and J dropped 11 bases, with 17 bases sitting between them. Germline V gene data show CDR1 as MNHEY and CDR2 as SVGAGI. The CDR3 totals 12 residues.

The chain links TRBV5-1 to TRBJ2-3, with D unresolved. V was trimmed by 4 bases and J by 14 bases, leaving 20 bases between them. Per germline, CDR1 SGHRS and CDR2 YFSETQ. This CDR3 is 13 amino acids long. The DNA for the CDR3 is TGCGCCAGCAGCGCAGACCTACTGGATACCCTGTATTTT. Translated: CASSADLLDTLYF.

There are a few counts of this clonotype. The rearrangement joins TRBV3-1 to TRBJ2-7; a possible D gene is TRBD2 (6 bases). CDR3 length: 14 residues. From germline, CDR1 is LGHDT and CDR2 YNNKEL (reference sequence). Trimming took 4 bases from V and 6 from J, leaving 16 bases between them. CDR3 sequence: CASSLGDSWSEQYF. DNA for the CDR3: TGTGCCAGCAGCCTGGGGGACTCCTGGTCCGAGCAGTACTTC.

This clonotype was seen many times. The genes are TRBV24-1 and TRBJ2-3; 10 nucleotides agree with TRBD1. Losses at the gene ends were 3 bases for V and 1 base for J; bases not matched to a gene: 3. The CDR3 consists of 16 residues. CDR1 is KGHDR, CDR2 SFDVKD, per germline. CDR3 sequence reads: CATSDPGTGGTDTQYF. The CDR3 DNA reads TGTGCCACCAGTGATCCCGGGACAGGGGGCACAGATACGCAGTATTTT.

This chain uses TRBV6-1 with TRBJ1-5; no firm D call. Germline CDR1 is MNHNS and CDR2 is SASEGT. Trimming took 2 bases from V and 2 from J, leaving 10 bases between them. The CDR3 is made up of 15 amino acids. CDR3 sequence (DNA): TGTGCCAGCAGTGAAATGGTAACAGGCAATCAGCCCCAGCATTTT. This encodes CASSEMVTGNQPQHF.

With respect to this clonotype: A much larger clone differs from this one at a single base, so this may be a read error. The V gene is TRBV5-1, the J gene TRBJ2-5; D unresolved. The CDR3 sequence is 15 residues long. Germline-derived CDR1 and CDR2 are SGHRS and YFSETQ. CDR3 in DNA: TGCGCCAGCAGCTTGGGAGACCTATCCCCAGAGATCCAGTACTTC. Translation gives CASSLGDLSPEIQYF.

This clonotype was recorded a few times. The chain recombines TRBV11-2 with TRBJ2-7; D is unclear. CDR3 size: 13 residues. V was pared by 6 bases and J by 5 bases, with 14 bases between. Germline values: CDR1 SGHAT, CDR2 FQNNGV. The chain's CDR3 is CASRLNMGNEQYF. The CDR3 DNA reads TGTGCCAGCAGGTTAAATATGGGTAACGAGCAGTACTTC. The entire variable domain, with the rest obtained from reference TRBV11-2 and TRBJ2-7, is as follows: EAGVAQSPRYKIIEKRQSVAFWCNPISGHATLYWYQQILGQGPKLLIQFQNNGVVDDSQLPKDRFSAERLKGVDSTLKIQPAKLEDSAVYLCASRLNMGNEQYFGPGTRLTVT.

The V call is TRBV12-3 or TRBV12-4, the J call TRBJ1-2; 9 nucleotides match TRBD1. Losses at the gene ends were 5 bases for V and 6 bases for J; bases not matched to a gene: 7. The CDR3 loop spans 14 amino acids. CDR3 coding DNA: TGTGCCAGCAGTAGCCCGGACAGGGGCAATGGCTACACCTTC. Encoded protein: CASSSPDRGNGYTF.

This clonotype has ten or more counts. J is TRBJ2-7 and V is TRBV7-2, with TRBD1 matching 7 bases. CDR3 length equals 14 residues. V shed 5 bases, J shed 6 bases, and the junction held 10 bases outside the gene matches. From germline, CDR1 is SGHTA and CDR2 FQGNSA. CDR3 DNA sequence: TGTGCCAGCAGCCCTGACAGGGCTTATTCCGAGCAGTACTTC. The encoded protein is CASSPDRAYSEQYF.

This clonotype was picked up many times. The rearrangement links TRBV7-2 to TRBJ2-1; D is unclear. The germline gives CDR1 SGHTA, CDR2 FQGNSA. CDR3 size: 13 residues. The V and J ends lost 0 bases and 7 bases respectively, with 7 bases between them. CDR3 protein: CASSLAAVNEQFF. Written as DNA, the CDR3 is TGTGCCAGCAGCTTAGCGGCCGTGAATGAGCAGTTCTTC.

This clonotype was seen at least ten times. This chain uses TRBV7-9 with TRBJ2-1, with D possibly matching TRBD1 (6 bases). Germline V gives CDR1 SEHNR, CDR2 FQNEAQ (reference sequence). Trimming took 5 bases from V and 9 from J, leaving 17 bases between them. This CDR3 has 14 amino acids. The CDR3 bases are TGTGCCAGCAGCCCAAGACAGGTCGGGGCTGAGCAGTTCTTC. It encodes CASSPRQVGAEQFF.

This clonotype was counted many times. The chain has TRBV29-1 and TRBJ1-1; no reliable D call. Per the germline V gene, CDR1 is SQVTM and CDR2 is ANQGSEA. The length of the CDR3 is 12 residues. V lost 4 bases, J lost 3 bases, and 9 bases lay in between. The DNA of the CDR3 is TGCAGCGTTGGTACGGGGTACACTGAAGCTTTCTTT. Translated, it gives CSVGTGYTEAFF.

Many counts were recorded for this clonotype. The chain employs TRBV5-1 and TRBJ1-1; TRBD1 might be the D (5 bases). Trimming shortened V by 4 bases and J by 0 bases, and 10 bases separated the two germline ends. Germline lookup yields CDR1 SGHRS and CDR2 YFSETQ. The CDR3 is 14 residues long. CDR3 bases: TGCGCCAGCAGCCCCGGGACTATGAACACTGAAGCTTTCTTT. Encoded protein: CASSPGTMNTEAFF.

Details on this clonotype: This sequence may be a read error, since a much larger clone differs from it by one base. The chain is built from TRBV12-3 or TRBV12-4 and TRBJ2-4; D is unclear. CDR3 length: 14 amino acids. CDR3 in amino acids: CASSSLVAKNIRYF. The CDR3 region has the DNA TGTGCCAGCAGTTCTCTAGTAGCCAAAAACATTCGGTACTTC.

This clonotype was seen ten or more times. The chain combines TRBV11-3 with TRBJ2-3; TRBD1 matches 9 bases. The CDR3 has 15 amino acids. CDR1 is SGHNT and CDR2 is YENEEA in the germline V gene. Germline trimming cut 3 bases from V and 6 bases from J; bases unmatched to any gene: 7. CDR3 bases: TGTGCCAGCAGCTTCGGGACAGGGCCCGGGGATACGCAGTATTTT. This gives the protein CASSFGTGPGDTQYF.

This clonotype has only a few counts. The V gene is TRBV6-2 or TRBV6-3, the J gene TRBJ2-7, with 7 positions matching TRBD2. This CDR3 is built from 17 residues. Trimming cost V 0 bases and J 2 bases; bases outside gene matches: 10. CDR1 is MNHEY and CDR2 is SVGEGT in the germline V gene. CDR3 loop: CASSYSKGSGSPYEQYF. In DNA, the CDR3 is TGTGCCAGCAGTTACTCGAAGGGTAGCGGGTCCCCCTACGAGCAGTACTTC.

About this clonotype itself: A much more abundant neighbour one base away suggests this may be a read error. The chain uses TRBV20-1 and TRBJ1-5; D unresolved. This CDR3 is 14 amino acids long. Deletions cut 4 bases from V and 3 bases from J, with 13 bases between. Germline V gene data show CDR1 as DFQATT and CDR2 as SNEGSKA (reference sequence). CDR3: CSATAKNNNQPQHF. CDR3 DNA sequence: TGCAGTGCTACGGCAAAAAATAACAATCAGCCCCAGCATTTT.